Below are 9 T cell receptor beta chains sequenced from a single sample in a study of T cells in localized non-small cell lung cancer. Clones were sequenced by immunoSEQ multiplex PCR, and TCRdb holds only the in-frame ones, with some missing. Among approximately 83,000 clones listed, roughly 90% were seen once. Sample: PBMCs, taken before any cancer treatment. The receptors shown here come from a woman aged 35 to 70 with stage II squamous cell lung carcinoma.

V gene TRBV29-1 combines with J gene TRBJ2-7; 8 bases match TRBD2. This CDR3 has 14 amino acids. CDR1 SQVTM and CDR2 ANQGSEA come from the germline V gene. V lost 6 bases to trimming and J lost 0 bases; unmatched junction nucleotides: 7. DNA for the CDR3: TGCAGCGTCCGCCGGGAGGGGACCTCCTACGAGCAGTACTTC. It encodes CSVRREGTSYEQYF.

The chain uses TRBV28 and TRBJ2-3; 7 nucleotides match TRBD1. Germline assignment: CDR1 MDHEN and CDR2 SYDVKM. After removal of 10 bases from V and 2 bases from J, the junction contained 12 bases not matched to a gene. CDR3 length: 15 amino acids. The CDR3 protein is CATTLGTAITDTQYF. CDR3 in DNA: TGTGCCACCACCTTGGGGACAGCCATCACAGATACGCAGTATTTT.

This clone was found once. V gene TRBV5-6 combines with J gene TRBJ1-5; D gene unclear. Per the germline V gene, CDR1 is SGHDT and CDR2 is YYEEEE. This CDR3 comprises 14 residues. Trimming took 6 bases from V and 2 from J, leaving 12 bases between them. CDR3 in amino acids: CASTSWGGNQPQHF. CDR3 coding DNA: TGTGCCAGCACCTCCTGGGGAGGCAATCAGCCCCAGCATTTT.

The gene calls are TRBV7-9 and TRBJ1-1, with TRBD1 as a possible D gene (6 bases). The V gene lost 8 bases and the J gene lost 1 base, with 20 bases spanning the gap. There are 16 residues in the CDR3. CDR1 and CDR2 from the germline V gene are SEHNR and FQNEAQ (reference sequence). The CDR3 sequence: CASAEGQGRGNTEAFF. DNA of the CDR3: TGTGCCAGCGCCGAAGGGCAGGGGCGCGGGAACACTGAAGCTTTCTTT.

The chain couples TRBV28 to TRBJ1-4, with 7 positions matching TRBD1. The ends lost 6 bases at V and 7 bases at J; junction bases unmatched: 11. The V gene's germline CDR1 is MDHEN and CDR2 SYDVKM. The CDR3 covers 15 residues. CDR3 in amino acids: CASRLRQGLREKLFF. The CDR3 DNA reads TGTGCCAGCAGGCTACGACAGGGTCTCCGTGAAAAACTGTTTTTT.

The chain joins TRBV5-1 to TRBJ2-1; 9 nucleotides agree with TRBD2. There are 17 residues in the CDR3. From germline, CDR1 is SGHRS and CDR2 YFSETQ. With 2 bases clipped from V and 2 bases from J, the junction kept 8 bases outside the gene matches. The CDR3 nucleotides are TGCGCCAGCAGCTTTAGGGAAAGCGGGAGGCCCTACAATGAGCAGTTCTTC. Amino acid sequence: CASSFRESGRPYNEQFF.

This sequence joins TRBV6-4 and TRBJ1-2; a weak D match, TRBD1 (5 bases). This CDR3 is 14 amino acids long. Germline lookup yields CDR1 MRHNA and CDR2 SNTAGT. Trimming cost V 3 bases and J 4 bases, with 12 bases left between them. The CDR3 spells CASSEGDGFYGYTF. CDR3 coding DNA: TGTGCCAGCAGTGAGGGGGACGGTTTCTATGGCTACACCTTC.

This clone was counted a single time. The rearrangement links TRBV30 to TRBJ1-2; 8 nucleotides match TRBD1. CDR1 GTSNPN and CDR2 SVGIG come from the germline V gene (reference sequence). This CDR3 is built from 16 residues. V shed 3 bases, J shed 0 bases, and the junction held 9 bases outside the gene matches. In DNA, the CDR3 is TGTGCCTGGAGGGAATCCCGGACAGGGACTAACTATGGCTACACCTTC. Its translation is CAWRESRTGTNYGYTF.

This chain uses TRBV9 with TRBJ2-5, with TRBD2 matching 8 bases. In germline, CDR1 is SGDLS, CDR2 YYNGEE. The CDR3 consists of 16 residues. The V and J ends lost 4 bases and 4 bases, in that order; junction bases with no gene match: 12. The CDR3 sequence: CASSPTGGSPPETQYF. The CDR3 DNA sequence: TGTGCCAGCAGCCCGACGGGGGGGTCCCCCCCAGAGACCCAGTACTTC.